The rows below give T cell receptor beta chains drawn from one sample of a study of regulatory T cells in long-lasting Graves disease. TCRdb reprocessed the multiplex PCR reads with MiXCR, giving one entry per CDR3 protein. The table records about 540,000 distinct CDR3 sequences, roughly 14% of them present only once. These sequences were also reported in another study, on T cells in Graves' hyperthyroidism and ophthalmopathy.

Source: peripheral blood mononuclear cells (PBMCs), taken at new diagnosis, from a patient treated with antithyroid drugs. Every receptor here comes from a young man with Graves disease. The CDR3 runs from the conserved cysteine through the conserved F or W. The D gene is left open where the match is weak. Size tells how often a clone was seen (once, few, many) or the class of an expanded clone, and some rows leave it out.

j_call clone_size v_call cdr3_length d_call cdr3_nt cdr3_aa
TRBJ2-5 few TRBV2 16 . TGTGCCAGCAGTGAAGAGTGGGAACAGTACCAAGAGACCCAGTACTTC CASSEEWEQYQETQYF
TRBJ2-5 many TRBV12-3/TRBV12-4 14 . TGTGCCAGCCATAACCCTGGGATCCAAGAGACCCAGTACTTC CASHNPGIQETQYF
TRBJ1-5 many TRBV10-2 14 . TGCGCCAGCAGTGCGACAGGCTACAATCAGCCCCAGCATTTT CASSATGYNQPQHF
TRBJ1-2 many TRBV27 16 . TGTGCCAGCAGTGTGACCGGACCACAGATTAACTATGGCTACACCTTC CASSVTGPQINYGYTF
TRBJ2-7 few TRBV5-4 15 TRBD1 TGTGCCAGCAGCCCCGGGGACAGGGGGCCTTACGAGCAGTACTTC CASSPGDRGPYEQYF
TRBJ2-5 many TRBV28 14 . TGTGCCAGCAGTTTTGCGGGCGCGGGGGAGACCCAGTACTTC CASSFAGAGETQYF
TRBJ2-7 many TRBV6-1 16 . TGTGCCAGCAGTGAAAGACAGCGTTACCTCCCATACGAGCAGTACTTC CASSERQRYLPYEQYF
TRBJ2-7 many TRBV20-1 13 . TGCAGTGCTAGATCCCCATCCGCCTACGAGCAGTACTTC CSARSPSAYEQYF
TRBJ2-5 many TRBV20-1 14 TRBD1 TGCAGTGCTAGAGAGGACAGGGCGGAGGAGACCCAGTACTTC CSAREDRAEETQYF
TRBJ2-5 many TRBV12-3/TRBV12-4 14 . TGTGCCAGCAGTGCGGACGGTTACCAAGAGACCCAGTACTTC CASSADGYQETQYF
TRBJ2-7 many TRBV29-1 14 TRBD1 TGCAGCGTTGCGACAGGGGTGGTATCCTACGAGCAGTACTTC CSVATGVVSYEQYF
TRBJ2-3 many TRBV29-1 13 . TGCAGCGCCACACAGTATGGCACAGATACGCAGTATTTT CSATQYGTDTQYF
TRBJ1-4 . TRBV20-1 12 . TGCAGTGCTACAGACCCTAATGAAAAACTGTTTTTT CSATDPNEKLFF
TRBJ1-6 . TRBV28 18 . TGTGCCAGCAGTTTCTTTATCGTCCGGGACACAGCTAATTCACCCCTCCACTTT CASSFFIVRDTANSPLHF
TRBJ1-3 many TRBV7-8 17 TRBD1 TGTGCCAGCAGCCTTAAAAGACAGGGGGGCTTCTTAAACACCATATATTTT CASSLKRQGGFLNTIYF
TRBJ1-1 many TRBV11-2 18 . TGTGCCAGCATCCCTATGCACCGGGGGAAACTGCCCGGGACTGAAGCTTTCTTT CASIPMHRGKLPGTEAFF
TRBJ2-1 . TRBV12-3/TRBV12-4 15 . TGTGCCAGCAGTCGACCCCCTAGCTCCTACAATGAGCAGTTCTTC CASSRPPSSYNEQFF
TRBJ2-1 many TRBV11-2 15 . TGTGCCAGCAGCTTAGGACTCGGACACTCCAATGAGCAGTTCTTC CASSLGLGHSNEQFF
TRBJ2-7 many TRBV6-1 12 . TGTGCCTGCCGGAGGACAGAATACGAGCAGTACTTC CACRRTEYEQYF
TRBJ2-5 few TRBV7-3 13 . TGTGCCAGCAGCCCACGATCCCAAGAGACCCAGTACTTC CASSPRSQETQYF
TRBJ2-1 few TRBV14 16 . TGTGCCAGCAGCCATCGACACTTCTTGGGGTACAATGAGCAGTTCTTC CASSHRHFLGYNEQFF
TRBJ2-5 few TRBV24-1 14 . TGTGCCACCAGTGACAGGAGGGGATTAGAGACCCAGTACTTC CATSDRRGLETQYF
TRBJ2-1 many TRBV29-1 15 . TGCAGCATCGCGACCCGGGGGGCCCTCTTGGATGAGCAGTTCTTC CSIATRGALLDEQFF
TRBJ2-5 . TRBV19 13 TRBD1 TGTGCCGCAGCAGGGACAGGGCAAGAGACCCAGTACTTC CAAAGTGQETQYF
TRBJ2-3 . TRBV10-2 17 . TGCGCCAGCAACCCTGCCAGGGGGGTTGAAGGCACAGATACGCAGTATTTT CASNPARGVEGTDTQYF
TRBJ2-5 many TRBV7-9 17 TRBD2 TGTGCCAGCAGCTCACCGGCGGGCGGGAGTCCCCGAGAGACCCAGTACTTC CASSSPAGGSPRETQYF
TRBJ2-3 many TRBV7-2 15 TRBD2 TGTGCCAGCAGCGCCGGGACTAGGGGCACAGATACGCAGTATTTT CASSAGTRGTDTQYF
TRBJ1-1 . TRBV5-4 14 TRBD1 TGTGCCAGCAGCAATGACAGGGGGAGCACTGAAGCTTTCTTT CASSNDRGSTEAFF
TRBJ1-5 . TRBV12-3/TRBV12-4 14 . TGTGCCAGCAGTTTACAACGGCCCAATCAGCCCCAGCATTTT CASSLQRPNQPQHF
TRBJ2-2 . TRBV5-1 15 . TGCGCCAGCAGCTTACAGCTCCCGAACACCGGGGAGCTGTTTTTT CASSLQLPNTGELFF
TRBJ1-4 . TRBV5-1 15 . TGCGCCAGCAGCCCCCTCGGGCGGGTCGGGGAAAAACTGTTTTTT CASSPLGRVGEKLFF
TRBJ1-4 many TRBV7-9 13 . TGTGCCAGCAGCTTCCAGCAGAATGAAAAACTGTTTTTT CASSFQQNEKLFF
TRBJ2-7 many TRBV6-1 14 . TGTGCCAGCAGTGATCTTGACAAGGCCTACGAGCAGTACTTC CASSDLDKAYEQYF
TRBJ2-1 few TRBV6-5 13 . TGTGCCAGCAGTTACCCCGGCAGTAATGAGCAGTTCTTC CASSYPGSNEQFF
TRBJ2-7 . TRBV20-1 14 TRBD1 TGCAGTGCGCAGGACAGGGTAAGCTCCTACGAGCAGTACTTC CSAQDRVSSYEQYF
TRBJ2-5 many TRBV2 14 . TGTGCCAGCAGTGATATGGGAGTCAAAGAGACCCAGTACTTC CASSDMGVKETQYF
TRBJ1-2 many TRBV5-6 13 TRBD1 TGTGCCAGCTCACTGGGACAGGACTATGGCTACACCTTC CASSLGQDYGYTF
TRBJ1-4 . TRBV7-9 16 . TGTGCCAGCAGCTTAGGGGAAGGGAGACTCAATGAAAAACTGTTTTTT CASSLGEGRLNEKLFF
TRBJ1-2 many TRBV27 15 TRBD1 TGTGCCAGCAGTTTAGGTGGGACAGGGGGCTCTGGCTACACCTTC CASSLGGTGGSGYTF
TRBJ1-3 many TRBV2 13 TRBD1 TGTGCCAGCAGGAGGGACAGCGGAAACACCATATATTTT CASRRDSGNTIYF
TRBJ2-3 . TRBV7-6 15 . TGTGCCAGCAGCAGCTTGGGGACTAGCACAGATACGCAGTATTTT CASSSLGTSTDTQYF
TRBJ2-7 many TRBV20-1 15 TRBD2 TGCAGTGCTAGAGATATGGGGGGACTAGCAGACGAGCAGTACTTC CSARDMGGLADEQYF
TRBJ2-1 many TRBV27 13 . TGTGCCAGCAGTCCGTCGTTAGGCAATGAGCAGTTCTTC CASSPSLGNEQFF
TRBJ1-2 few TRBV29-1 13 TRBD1 TGCAGCGCCACCGGGACAGATTACTATGGCTACACCTTC CSATGTDYYGYTF
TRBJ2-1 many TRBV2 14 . TGTGCCAACCTAGACGGGAGCTCCTACAATGAGCAGTTCTTC CANLDGSSYNEQFF
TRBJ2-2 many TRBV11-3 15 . TGTGCCAGCAGCCCAGGGGGGAGGGACACCGGGGAGCTGTTTTTT CASSPGGRDTGELFF
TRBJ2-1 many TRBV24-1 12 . TGTGCCACCAGTGACCCGCCCGGGGTGCAGTTCTTC CATSDPPGVQFF
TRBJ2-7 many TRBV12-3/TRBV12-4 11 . TGTGCCAGCAGTTCCCGGAGGGAGCAGTACTTC CASSSRREQYF
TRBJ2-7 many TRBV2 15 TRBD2 TGTGCCAGCAGTGGTGTCTGGCGGGAGTCCTACGAGCAGTACTTC CASSGVWRESYEQYF
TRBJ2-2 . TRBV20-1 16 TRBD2 TGCAGTGCTAGAGGGGTAGCGGGACCCCCTACCGGGGAGCTGTTTTTT CSARGVAGPPTGELFF
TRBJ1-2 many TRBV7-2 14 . TGTGCCAGCAGCTCCACCCCGGGAACGGATGGCTACACCTTC CASSSTPGTDGYTF
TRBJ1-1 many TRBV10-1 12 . TGCGCCAGCAAAGGCCGGGGGAAGGAAGCTTTCTTT CASKGRGKEAFF
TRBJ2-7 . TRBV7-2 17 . TGTGCCAGCAGCTTAGGAATAGCCGTGGGAGGAGGTTACGAGCAGTACTTC CASSLGIAVGGGYEQYF
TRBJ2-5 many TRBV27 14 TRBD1 TGTGCCAGCAGTTTCTTAACAGGGGGAGAGACCCAGTACTTC CASSFLTGGETQYF
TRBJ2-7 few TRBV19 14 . TGTGCCAGTAATTGGGGGGCCAACTCCTACGAGCAGTACTTC CASNWGANSYEQYF